This entry features one T cell receptor beta chain sequence. This entry belongs to a study of cytomegalovirus exposure and HLA in healthy donors. V lost 5 bases and J lost 0; bases outside the gene matches: 4. The CDR3 spans 15 residues. CDR1 is SNHLY, CDR2 FYNNEI, per germline. The PCR ran on 60 Vbeta and 13 Jbeta primers. Clones were read by immunoSEQ multiplex PCR, and TCRdb kept only the in-frame ones, dropping some. The repertoire consists of about 160,000 clones, with around four fifths occurring once and the leading ten covering under 1.5%. Sample: PBMCs. The chain has TRBV2 and TRBJ2-1; 7 bases are a match to TRBD2. The sequence derives from a man aged 25 to 45 in good health and CMV-seronegative. The CDR3 here is CASSSRGSSYNEQFF. DNA of the CDR3: TGTGCCAGCAGTTCACGCGGGAGCTCCTACAATGAGCAGTTCTTC.